Listed here is a single T cell receptor beta chain. V was clipped by 2 bases and J by 8 bases; unmatched bases: 8. In germline, CDR1 is LNHDA, CDR2 SQIVND (reference sequence). The CDR3 covers 15 residues. Here immunoSEQ multiplex PCR was the method, and the copy in TCRdb shows in-frame clones only, minus some. Of 470,000 or so clones in the sample, approximately 85% were seen once. The data are from a study of blood T cell repertoires in COVID-19. Study at large: PBMCs, B-cell-depleted T cells, or T cells were the source of the cDNA or gDNA that made up the material.

The sequence was obtained from a human donor in a cohort sampled during active COVID-19. The sequenced sample was peripheral blood. This sequence joins TRBV19 and TRBJ1-2; the match to TRBD1 covers 10 bases. CDR3 bases: TGTGCCAGTAGTATATTGGGGACAGGGGTTGGCGGCTACACCTTC. This encodes CASSILGTGVGGYTF.